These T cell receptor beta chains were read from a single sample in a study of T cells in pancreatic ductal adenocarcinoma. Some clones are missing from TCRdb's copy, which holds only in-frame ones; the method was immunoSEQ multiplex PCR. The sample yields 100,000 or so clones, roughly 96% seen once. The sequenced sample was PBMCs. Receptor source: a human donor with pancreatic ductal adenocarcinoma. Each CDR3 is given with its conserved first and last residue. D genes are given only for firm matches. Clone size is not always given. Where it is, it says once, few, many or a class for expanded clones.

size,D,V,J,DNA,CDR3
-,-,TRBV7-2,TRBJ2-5,TGTGCCAGCAGCTTGGGAGGTGAGAGGGGAGAGACCCAGTACTTC,CASSLGGERGETQYF
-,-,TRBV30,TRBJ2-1,TGTGCCTGGAACATTCGGGGAATAGAGCAGTTCTTC,CAWNIRGIEQFF
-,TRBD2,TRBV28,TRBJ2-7,TGTGCCAGCAGTTTTATAGGGACTAGCTTCGTCTACGAGCAGTACTTC,CASSFIGTSFVYEQYF
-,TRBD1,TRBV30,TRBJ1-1,TGTGCCTCCTCCGGACAGGCAGACACTGAAGCTTTCTTT,CASSGQADTEAFF
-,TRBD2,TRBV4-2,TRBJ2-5,TGTGCCAGCAGCCAAGATATGTCTAGCGGGAGCACGGTGGAGACCCAGTACTTC,CASSQDMSSGSTVETQYF
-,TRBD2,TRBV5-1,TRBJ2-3,TGCGCCAGCAGCTTGGTTCCGGGACTAGCCCCGATACACACAGATACGCAGTATTTT,CASSLVPGLAPIHTDTQYF
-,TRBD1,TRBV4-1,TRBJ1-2,TGCGCCAGCAGCCAACCTACAAGGGGGCACAACTATGGCTACACCTTC,CASSQPTRGHNYGYTF
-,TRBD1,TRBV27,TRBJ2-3,TGTGCCAGCAGCCGATCCGGGACAGGGATAGATACGCAGTATTTT,CASSRSGTGIDTQYF
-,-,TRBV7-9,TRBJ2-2,TGTGCCAGCAGCTTATTCGATTCGGAGACCGGGGAGCTGTTTTTT,CASSLFDSETGELFF
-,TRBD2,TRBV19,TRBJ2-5,TGTGCCAGTAGTATTGTACTAGCGCCTCAAGAGACCCAGTACTTC,CASSIVLAPQETQYF
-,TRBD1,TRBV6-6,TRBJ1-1,TGTGCCAGCAGCTTACAGGGGGCGGACACTGAAGCTTTCTTT,CASSLQGADTEAFF
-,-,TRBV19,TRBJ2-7,TGTGCCAGTAGTATAGGTAGCGCTAGCTCCTACGAGCAGTACTTC,CASSIGSASSYEQYF
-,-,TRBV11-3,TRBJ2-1,TGTGCCAGCAGCTTAGAGGGCATTCAAGGAAATGAGCAGTTCTTC,CASSLEGIQGNEQFF
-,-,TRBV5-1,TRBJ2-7,TGCGCCAGCAGCTTGTTTTCCTCCTACGAGCAGTACTTC,CASSLFSSYEQYF
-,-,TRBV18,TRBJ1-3,TGTGCCAGCTCAATTGGACAGACCTCTGGAAACACCATATATTTT,CASSIGQTSGNTIYF
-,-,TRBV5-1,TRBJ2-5,TGCGCCAGCACCCGGGGACTGAGCCAAGAGACCCAGTACTTC,CASTRGLSQETQYF
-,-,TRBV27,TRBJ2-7,TGTGCCAGCAAGATTGGGCAAGACTCCTACGAGCAGTACTTC,CASKIGQDSYEQYF
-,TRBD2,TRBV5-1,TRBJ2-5,TGCGCCAGCAGCCCCCTAGCGGAGTCCCAAGAGACCCAGTACTTC,CASSPLAESQETQYF
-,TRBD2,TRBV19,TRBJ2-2,TGTGCCAGTAGCTTACTAGCGGGAGGGGCGAACACCGGGGAGCTGTTTTTT,CASSLLAGGANTGELFF
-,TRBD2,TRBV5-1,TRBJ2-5,TGCGCCAGCAGCGTGACTAGCGGGAGAGGTGAGACCCAGTACTTC,CASSVTSGRGETQYF
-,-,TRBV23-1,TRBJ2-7,TGCGCCAGCAGTCAGGCCCGACGGAGGGGAATACCCTACGAGCAGTACTTC,CASSQARRRGIPYEQYF
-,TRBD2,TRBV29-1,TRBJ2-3,TGCAGCGTTACCACCGGGACTAGCGTATCAGATACGCAGTATTTT,CSVTTGTSVSDTQYF
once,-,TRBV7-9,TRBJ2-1,TGTGCCAGCAGGCTGATTCGTGGGGACATAAACAATGAGCAGTTCTTC,CASRLIRGDINNEQFF
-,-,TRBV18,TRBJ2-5,TGTGCCAGCTCACCACCGTTACAAGAGACCCAGTACTTC,CASSPPLQETQYF
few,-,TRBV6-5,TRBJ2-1,TGTGCCAGCGGGACTCCCAATGAGCAGTTCTTC,CASGTPNEQFF
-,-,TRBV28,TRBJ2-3,TGTGCCAGCGGCCGAGGGACAAAAAACACAGATACGCAGTATTTT,CASGRGTKNTDTQYF
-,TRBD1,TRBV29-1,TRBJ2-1,TGCAGCGTTGGCCCGACAGGGGGAAGCTATGAGCAGTTCTTC,CSVGPTGGSYEQFF
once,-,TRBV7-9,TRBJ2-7,TGTGCCAGCAGCTTAAGCCGGACAAGAATTTACGAGCAGTACTTC,CASSLSRTRIYEQYF
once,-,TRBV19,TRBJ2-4,TGTGCCAGTAGTATTCCGCGACCAGACAGCTTAGCCAAAAACATTCAGTACTTC,CASSIPRPDSLAKNIQYF
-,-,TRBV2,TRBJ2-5,TGTGCCAGCAGTGTGTCTAGTAAGGAGACCCAGTACTTC,CASSVSSKETQYF
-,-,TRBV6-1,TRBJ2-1,TGTGCCAGCAAGGTGGGCAGTTACAATGAGCAGTTCTTC,CASKVGSYNEQFF
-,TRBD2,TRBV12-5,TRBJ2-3,TGTGCTAGTGCCAGGACTAGCGGCAACACAGATACGCAGTATTTT,CASARTSGNTDTQYF
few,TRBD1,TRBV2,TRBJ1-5,TGTGCCAGCAGGAAAGGGACAGACAATCAGCCCCAGCATTTT,CASRKGTDNQPQHF
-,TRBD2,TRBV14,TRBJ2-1,TGTGCCAGCAGCTACCTGACGGGAACTAGCGGGGACAATGAGCAGTTCTTC,CASSYLTGTSGDNEQFF
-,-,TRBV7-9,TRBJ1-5,TGTGCCAGCAGCTTAACAGGGCCCCATCAGCCCCAGCATTTT,CASSLTGPHQPQHF
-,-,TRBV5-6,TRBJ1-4,TGTGCCAGCAGCTCGCTTCGGTATGAGGGAAAACTGTTTTTT,CASSSLRYEGKLFF
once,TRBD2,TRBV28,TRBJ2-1,TGTGCCAGCAGCTCCCCCGCTAGCGGGGGAACCTACAATGAGCAGTTCTTC,CASSSPASGGTYNEQFF
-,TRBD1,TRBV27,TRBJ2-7,TGTGCCAGCAGTCACTGGGACAGGGGGGTTTACGAGCAGTACTTC,CASSHWDRGVYEQYF
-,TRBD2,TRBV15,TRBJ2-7,TGTGCCACCAGCAGAGATCGGGGGGGAGGGATGGCCTACGAGCAGTACTTC,CATSRDRGGGMAYEQYF
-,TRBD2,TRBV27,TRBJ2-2,TGTGCCAGCCTCCGACTAGCGGGGAACACCGGGGAGCTGTTTTTT,CASLRLAGNTGELFF
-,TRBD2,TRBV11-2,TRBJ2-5,TGTGCCAGCAGTGAACTAGCGGGAGGGGGGCCGACCCAGTACTTC,CASSELAGGGPTQYF
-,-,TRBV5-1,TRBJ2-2,TGCGCCAGCAGCTGGGGCGGCACCGGGGAGCTGTTTTTT,CASSWGGTGELFF
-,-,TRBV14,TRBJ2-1,TGTGCCAGCAGCCAACGAGGAGGACTCTCTACAATGGAGCAGTTCTTC,CASSQRGGLSTMEQFF
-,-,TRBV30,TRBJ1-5,TGTGCCTGGAGTGCAGGGAACAATCAGCCCCAGCATTTT,CAWSAGNNQPQHF
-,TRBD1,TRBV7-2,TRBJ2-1,TGTGCCAGCACCCTAACGGGGGGACAGGGGTGGAATGAGCAGTTCTTC,CASTLTGGQGWNEQFF
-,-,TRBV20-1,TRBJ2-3,TGCAGTGGAACTACAGATACGCAGTATTTT,CSGTTDTQYF
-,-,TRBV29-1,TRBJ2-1,TGCAGCGTTCAGGAACAGGTCGGTTTGAATGAGCAGTTCTTC,CSVQEQVGLNEQFF
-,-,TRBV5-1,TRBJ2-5,TGCGCCAGCAGCGGCAGGGGTGGGGAAGAGACCCAGTACTTC,CASSGRGGEETQYF
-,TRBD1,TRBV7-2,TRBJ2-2,TGTGCCAGCAGGGGACAGGGGGCGATCGGGGAGCTGTTTTTT,CASRGQGAIGELFF
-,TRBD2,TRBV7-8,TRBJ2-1,TGTGCCAGCAGCCCCTCTTGGCCGCCTAGCGGGAGAGGTTTCGCCCACAATGAGCAGTTCTTC,CASSPSWPPSGRGFAHNEQFF
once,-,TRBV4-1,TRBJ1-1,TGCGCCAGCAGCCACCTTGACAGGCCGGAGGCTTTCTTT,CASSHLDRPEAFF
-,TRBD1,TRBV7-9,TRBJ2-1,TGTGCCAGCATAGACACAGGGGGTTTGGATGAGCAGTTCTTC,CASIDTGGLDEQFF
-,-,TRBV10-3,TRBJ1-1,TGTGCCATCAGTGGAACCGGGACAAGGAACACTGAAGCTTTCTTT,CAISGTGTRNTEAFF
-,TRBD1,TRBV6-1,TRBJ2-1,TGTGCCAGCCCAAGACAGGGTGGGAATGAGCAGTTCTTC,CASPRQGGNEQFF
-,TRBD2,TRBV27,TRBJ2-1,TGTGCTTCTACTAGCGGAACCTACAATGAGCAGTTCTTC,CASTSGTYNEQFF
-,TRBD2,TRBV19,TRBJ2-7,TGTGCCAGTAGTGCAGAAGCCGGGACTATCTACGAGCAGTACTTC,CASSAEAGTIYEQYF
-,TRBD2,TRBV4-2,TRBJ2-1,TGTGCCAGCAGCCAAGAACTAGCGGCCTACAATGAGCAGTTCTTC,CASSQELAAYNEQFF
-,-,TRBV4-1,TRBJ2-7,TGCGCCAGCAGCCAAGCCACTCCGGGGACCTACGAGCAGTACTTC,CASSQATPGTYEQYF
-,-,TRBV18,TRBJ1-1,TGTGCCAGCTCGGACAGTTTGAACACTGAAGCTTTCTTT,CASSDSLNTEAFF
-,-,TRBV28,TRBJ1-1,TGTGCCAGCAGCCCCGGGGGAGCGAACACTGAAGCTTTCTTT,CASSPGGANTEAFF